This TCR beta chain was profiled in a study of molecular identifiers for immune sequencing clone quantification. This clonotype was counted at least ten times. The CDR3 runs 13 residues. Between the trimmed V and J ends, which lost 2 bases and 1 base, there was a span of 4 bases. Germline V gene sequence: CDR1 PRHDT, CDR2 FYEKMQ (reference sequence). MiXCR, run by TCRdb on the PCR reads, gives a single entry per CDR3 protein. Here the sample spans approximately 90,000 distinct CDR3 sequences, 20% to 25% being singletons. Sorting captured naive CD8 T cells as CD8+CD4-CCR7+CD45RA+. The sample was naive CD8+ T cells from blood, with Jurkat cell RNA spiked in. Sample subset: FACS-sorted CD8+CD4-CCR7+CD45RA+ naive T cells. The origin of this receptor is a human donor in good health. Some libraries in this study had Jurkat cell RNA spiked in. The chain has TRBV13 and TRBJ2-3; no reliable D call. CDR3 amino acids: CASSLIGTDTQYF. CDR3 bases: TGTGCCAGCAGCTTAATAGGCACAGATACGCAGTATTTT.